These 22 T cell receptor beta chains came from one sample sequenced in a study of T cells in women clearing cervical HPV infection. Some clones are missing from TCRdb's copy, which holds only in-frame ones; the method was immunoSEQ multiplex PCR. In total, the table holds 25,000 to 35,000 clones. The specimen sequenced was blood buffy coat. The receptors were gathered from a woman between 18 and 70 years old with a cervical HPV16 infection that either progressed to CIN3+ or cleared (not recorded which).

Concerning this clone itself: The observed sequence ends 3 residues before the CDR3 terminus, with the missing tail filled in from the germline J gene. V and J are TRBV24-1 and TRBJ2-5; 7 positions match TRBD1. Germline V gene sequence: CDR1 KGHDR, CDR2 SFDVKD. This CDR3 comprises 15 residues. J lost 1 base, V lost 5 bases, and 6 bases had no gene match. Incomplete CDR3 DNA: TGTGCCACCAGTGGTTACGACAGGGCCCAAGAGACC. Translated, it gives CATSGYDRAQET. The complete CDR3 sequence is CATSGYDRAQETQYF.

This clone ranks as medium-sized in terms of frequency. The CDR3 is cut off 3 residues early in the read; its end comes from the germline J gene. This chain uses TRBV18 with TRBJ1-1, with TRBD1 matching over 8 bases. The CDR3 covers 12 residues. Germline V gene data show CDR1 as KGHSH and CDR2 as LQKENI. CDR3 in amino acids: CASSRRQGEAFF. CDR3 bases read: TGTGCCAGCTCTCGCCGACAGGGGGAA.

To note about this clone: Read coverage stops 3 residues before the CDR3 terminus; the germline J gene supplies the remainder. The genes are TRBV2 and TRBJ1-2; D unresolved. Germline V gives CDR1 SNHLY, CDR2 FYNNEI. The CDR3 runs to 13 residues. V dropped 2 bases and J dropped 1 base, with 5 bases sitting between them. The CDR3 bases that were read are TGTGCCAGCAGTGAACAGGTTAACTATGGC. Protein product: CASSEQVNYG. The entire CDR3 protein is CASSEQVNYGYTF.

As to this clone: The missing CDR3 end, 3 residues past where the read stops, is filled in from the germline J gene. The chain couples TRBV5-1 to TRBJ1-2, with 9 bases matching TRBD1. This CDR3 has 13 amino acids. CDR1 and CDR2 (germline): SGHRS, YFSETQ. The CDR3 here is CASSWDRAGGYTF. The CDR3 bases that were read are TGCGCCAGCAGCTGGGACAGGGCAGGAGGC.

To note about this clone: The read is 3 residues too short to cover the CDR3 end, so that end is filled in from the germline J gene. V gene TRBV18 combines with J gene TRBJ2-3, with D maybe TRBD1 (6 bases). V shed 2 bases and J shed 4 bases, with 10 bases lying between them. Germline V lookup: CDR1 KGHSH, CDR2 LQKENI. The CDR3 has 14 amino acids. This CDR3 reads CASSPGGYADTQYF. CDR3 DNA (partial): TGTGCCAGCTCACCAGGGGGCTACGCAGATACG.

As concerns this clone: The CDR3 end falls 3 residues outside the read, so it is completed with the germline J gene. V is TRBV5-4 and J is TRBJ2-7; 8 nucleotides line up with TRBD1. V shed 4 bases and J 5 bases; nucleotides not matched to a gene: 8. The V gene's germline CDR1 is SGHNT and CDR2 YYREEE (reference sequence). This CDR3 has 14 residues. The CDR3 sequence is CASSAGQGYHEQYF. The DNA read from the CDR3 is TGTGCCAGCAGCGCTGGACAGGGATACCACGAG.

About this clone: The read halts 3 residues ahead of the CDR3 end, with the missing end drawn from the germline J gene. The rearrangement uses TRBV18 and TRBJ2-7, with 11 bases aligning to TRBD2. Losses at the gene ends were 3 bases for V and 4 bases for J; bases not matched to a gene: 8. Germline assignment: CDR1 KGHSH and CDR2 LQKENI. The CDR3 loop spans 16 amino acids. The CDR3 is CASSPTLAGGFYEQYF. The sequenced part of the CDR3 DNA is TGTGCCAGCTCACCCACCCTAGCGGGAGGATTTTACGAG.

As concerns this clone: Sequencing ends 3 residues short of the CDR3 end; the germline J gene provides the rest. The J gene is TRBJ2-5, the V gene TRBV20-1; D possibly corresponds to TRBD2 (5 bases). The CDR3 totals 17 residues. V dropped 0 bases and J dropped 2 bases, with 19 bases sitting between them. CDR1 and CDR2 (germline): DFQATT, SNEGSKA (reference sequence). The covered CDR3 bases are TGCAGTGCTAGAGATCCTGAGCGGTGGGAAGAACAAGAGACC. Its protein product is CSARDPERWEEQET. The whole CDR3 region reads CSARDPERWEEQETQYF.

A note on this clone: The read gets to within 3 residues of the CDR3 end, and the germline J gene fills in the rest. The rearrangement uses TRBV30 and TRBJ1-5, with TRBD1 matching 10 bases. Germline values: CDR1 GTSNPN, CDR2 SVGIG (reference sequence). V lost 3 bases and J lost 7; bases outside the gene matches: 9. The CDR3 runs to 15 residues. The chain's CDR3 is CAWSPGQGTGQPQHF. CDR3 DNA, as far as it was read: TGTGCCTGGAGCCCGGGACAGGGGACTGGGCAGCCC.

In the case of this clone: Read data end 3 residues before the CDR3 end; the end is taken from the germline J gene. The chain combines TRBV6-2 or TRBV6-3 with TRBJ1-5; 8 bases agree with TRBD1. CDR3 size: 15 residues. V dropped 2 bases and J dropped 9; count of bases not matched to a gene: 9. Looked up from germline, CDR1 is MNHEY and CDR2 is SVGEGT. CDR3 bases read: TGTGCCAGCAGTTACAGAGGACAGGGTATTTCGCCC. This encodes CASSYRGQGISP. The whole CDR3 reads CASSYRGQGISPQHF.

The DNA read from the CDR3 is TGCAGTGTACCGGGGACAGGGGGGAATCAGCCC. Protein: CSVPGTGGNQP. The entire CDR3 is CSVPGTGGNQPQHF. The chain is built from TRBV20-1 and TRBJ1-5; 11 nucleotides match TRBD1. The CDR3 goes on 3 residues after the read ends, and that part is filled in from the germline J gene. The CDR3 extends over 14 amino acids. Germline CDR1 is DFQATT and CDR2 is SNEGSKA (reference sequence). Losses at the gene ends were 7 bases for V and 4 bases for J; bases not matched to a gene: 6.

As to this clone: The CDR3 extends 3 residues past the end of the read, so its final part is completed from the germline J gene. V gene TRBV19 combines with J gene TRBJ2-5, with TRBD1 identical over 12 bases. The CDR3 covers 19 residues. CDR1 and CDR2 from the germline V gene are LNHDA and SQIVND (reference sequence). Trimming cost V 4 bases and J 2 bases; bases outside gene matches: 14. The CDR3 region is CASSTSPGTGGSGQETQYF. Incomplete CDR3 DNA: TGTGCCAGTAGTACAAGTCCCGGGACAGGGGGCTCGGGGCAAGAGACC. Based on the CDR3 plus reference TRBV19 and TRBJ2-5, the full variable domain is DGGITQSPKYLFRKEGQNVTLSCEQNLNHDAMYWYRQDPGQGLRLIYYSQIVNDFQKGDIAEGYSVSREKKESFPLTVTSAQKNPTAFYLCASSTSPGTGGSGQETQYFGPGTRLLVL.

As for this clone: The observed sequence ends 3 residues before the CDR3 terminus, with the missing tail filled in from the germline J gene. The chain is built from TRBV19 and TRBJ2-3; D is unclear. The germline V and J ends were trimmed by 5 bases and 5 bases, with 11 bases remaining between them. Germline V CDR1 and CDR2: LNHDA, SQIVND (reference sequence). This CDR3 has 13 residues. CDR3 DNA, as far as it was read: TGTGCCAGTAGTGCCCGGTCAGGAGATACG. Its translation: CASSARSGDT. In full, the CDR3 is CASSARSGDTQYF. The full variable domain, in which reference TRBV19 and TRBJ2-3 provide the parts outside the CDR3, is DGGITQSPKYLFRKEGQNVTLSCEQNLNHDAMYWYRQDPGQGLRLIYYSQIVNDFQKGDIAEGYSVSREKKESFPLTVTSAQKNPTAFYLCASSARSGDTQYFGPGTRLTVL.

Comment on this clone: The read terminates 3 residues before the CDR3 end, so the remaining end is supplied by the germline J gene. The chain couples TRBV2 to TRBJ2-7; 7 nucleotides agree with TRBD1. CDR3 length: 15 amino acids. After removal of 2 bases from V and 4 bases from J, the junction contained 8 bases not matched to a gene. Germline V gives CDR1 SNHLY, CDR2 FYNNEI. Incomplete CDR3 DNA: TGTGCCAGCAGTGAACAAGGGGGCGCTTTGTACGAG. Protein product: CASSEQGGALYE. The CDR3 as a whole reads CASSEQGGALYEQYF.

About this clone: Read coverage stops 3 residues before the CDR3 terminus; the germline J gene supplies the remainder. The gene calls are TRBV19 and TRBJ1-1; D possibly corresponds to TRBD1 (6 bases). This CDR3 has 16 residues. Germline values: CDR1 LNHDA, CDR2 SQIVND (reference sequence). Trimming took 4 bases from V and 5 from J, leaving 20 bases between them. This CDR3 reads CASSTLKGGRWTEAFF. The sequenced part of the CDR3 DNA is TGTGCCAGTAGTACCCTAAAGGGGGGGCGATGGACTGAA.

Worth noting for this clone: The read terminates 3 residues before the CDR3 end, so the remaining end is supplied by the germline J gene. The chain combines TRBV20-1 with TRBJ1-2; 10 bases line up with TRBD1. The V gene's germline CDR1 is DFQATT and CDR2 SNEGSKA (reference sequence). The CDR3 length is 15 residues. CDR3 loop: CSARDGDRGIMGYTF. The DNA read from the CDR3 is TGCAGTGCTAGAGATGGGGACAGGGGTATAATGGGC.

To note about this clone: Coverage ceases 3 residues before the CDR3 finishes, and the germline J gene fills in the end. The chain has TRBV7-9 and TRBJ2-5, with 7 bases that match TRBD1. The V gene's germline CDR1 is SEHNR and CDR2 FQNEAQ (reference sequence). Germline trimming cut 5 bases from V and 1 base from J; bases unmatched to any gene: 4. This CDR3 is 14 amino acids long. This CDR3 is CASSPRDSQETQYF. Partial CDR3 DNA: TGTGCCAGCAGCCCACGGGACAGCCAAGAGACC.

For this clone: With the read ending 3 residues before the CDR3 end, the germline J gene is used to fill in that end. V gene TRBV5-6 combines with J gene TRBJ2-1; 10 bases are a match to TRBD2. The CDR3 spans 15 residues. Germline lookup yields CDR1 SGHDT and CDR2 YYEEEE. The V and J ends lost 0 bases and 6 bases, in that order; junction bases with no gene match: 3. The CDR3 region is CASSLDLAGANEQFF. Partial CDR3 DNA: TGTGCCAGCAGCTTGGATCTAGCGGGAGCCAATGAG.

The CDR3 here is CASSLVVRWNTEAFF. CDR3 bases read: TGTGCCAGCAGCTTAGTGGTGCGATGGAACACTGAA. The chain employs TRBV7-9 and TRBJ1-1; D gene ambiguous. The read comes to an end 3 residues before the CDR3 does, leaving the germline J gene to fill in the end. Germline V gene lookup returns CDR1 SEHNR and CDR2 FQNEAQ (reference sequence). Trimming stripped 1 base from V and 1 base from J, with 10 bases between. This CDR3 is built from 15 residues.

With regard to this clone: The read is 3 residues too short to cover the CDR3 end, so that end is filled in from the germline J gene. The chain couples TRBV6-2 or TRBV6-3 to TRBJ2-7, with 8 bases that match TRBD1. With V trimmed by 10 bases and J by 6 bases, 11 bases remained unmatched. This CDR3 has 13 residues. In germline, CDR1 is MNHEY, CDR2 SVGEGT. The CDR3 protein is CATGQGRRSEQYF. The CDR3 bases that were read are TGTGCCACCGGACAGGGCCGGAGGAGCGAG.

As for this clone: The read gets to within 3 residues of the CDR3 end, and the germline J gene fills in the rest. The genes are TRBV28 and TRBJ2-3; 7 positions agree with TRBD1. CDR1 is MDHEN and CDR2 is SYDVKM in the germline V gene. V was clipped by 4 bases and J by 0 bases; unmatched bases: 16. This CDR3 has 19 residues. CDR3 in amino acids: CASSSHFGGTATSTDTQYF. Incomplete CDR3 DNA: TGTGCCAGCAGTTCCCATTTCGGTGGGACAGCTACTAGCACAGATACG.

This clone is deemed medium-sized (0.01 to 0.1%) by its frequency. The missing CDR3 end, 3 residues past where the read stops, is filled in from the germline J gene. The V and J genes are TRBV6-1 and TRBJ2-2; TRBD1 matches 7 bases. The germline V gene has CDR1 MNHNS and CDR2 SASEGT. The CDR3 consists of 16 residues. Trimming at V came to 1 base and at J to 3 bases, leaving 5 bases not matched to a gene. The sequenced part of the CDR3 DNA is TGTGCCAGCAGTGAAGTTAGGGGGCTACACACCGGGGAG. As protein: CASSEVRGLHTGE. The whole CDR3 is CASSEVRGLHTGELFF.